The 27 T cell receptor beta chains below all came from one sample that was sequenced in a study of shared clonotypes between healthy human individuals. Using immunoSEQ multiplex PCR, the repertoire was profiled, and TCRdb retains in-frame clones only, with some absent. The data hold roughly 850,000 clones, with about 97% observed a single time. Cells designated naive CD8 were CD45RO-negative and were positively selected for CCR7, with terminally differentiated effector memory CD45RA+ cells excluded. The specimen sequenced was naive CD8+ T cells sorted from blood. These receptors all stem from a man aged 25 to 45 in good health.

The V and J genes are TRBV5-1 and TRBJ1-3, with no clear D. This CDR3 has 16 amino acids. Trimming pared 0 bases from V and 0 bases from J, leaving 10 bases between. From germline, CDR1 is SGHRS and CDR2 YFSETQ. The CDR3 spells CASSLDSLSSGNTIYF. CDR3 coding DNA: TGCGCCAGCAGCTTGGATTCCTTGAGCTCTGGAAACACCATATATTTT. The full variable domain, its missing parts supplied by reference TRBV5-1 and TRBJ1-3, is KAGVTQTPRYLIKTRGQQVTLSCSPISGHRSVSWYQQTPGQGLQFLFEYFSETQRNKGNFPGRFSGRQFSNSRSEMNVSTLELGDSALYLCASSLDSLSSGNTIYFGEGSWLTVV.

The rearrangement uses TRBV6-1 and TRBJ1-1, with a possible D match to TRBD1 (6 bases). CDR3 length: 14 residues. V was cut by 3 bases and J by 0 bases, with 8 bases left in between. CDR1 MNHNS and CDR2 SASEGT come from the germline V gene. CDR3 sequence: CASSDQGMNTEAFF. The CDR3 nucleotides are TGTGCCAGCAGTGATCAGGGGATGAACACTGAAGCTTTCTTT.

This sequence joins TRBV7-3 and TRBJ2-7; unclear D gene. The length of the CDR3 is 14 residues. Trimming shortened V by 5 bases and J by 7 bases, and 18 bases separated the two germline ends. Germline V gene data show CDR1 as SGHTA and CDR2 as FQGTGA. Written as DNA, the CDR3 is TGTGCCAGCAGCCCCCCTCCGGTTTATAGTGAGCAGTACTTC. As protein: CASSPPPVYSEQYF.

This rearrangement joins TRBV18 to TRBJ2-1; 12 bases fit TRBD2. V lost 2 bases, J lost 3 bases, and 2 bases stayed unmatched. The length of the CDR3 is 16 residues. CDR1 and CDR2 from the germline V gene are KGHSH and LQKENI. This chain's CDR3 is CASSPETSGSYNEQFF. CDR3 in DNA: TGTGCCAGCTCACCAGAGACTAGCGGGAGCTACAATGAGCAGTTCTTC.

V is TRBV28 and J is TRBJ2-1; 8 bases map to TRBD2. The CDR3 covers 18 residues. Germline-derived CDR1 and CDR2 are MDHEN and SYDVKM. V was clipped by 1 base and J by 8 bases; unmatched bases: 16. CDR3 protein: CASSLSSGGASLIDEQFF. The CDR3 nucleotides read TGTGCCAGCAGTTTATCGAGCGGGGGTGCCTCTTTGATAGATGAGCAGTTCTTC.

The V and J genes are TRBV5-4 and TRBJ2-7, with D unresolved. CDR3 length equals 14 residues. CDR1 SGHNT and CDR2 YYREEE come from the germline V gene (reference sequence). Trimming took off 0 bases at V and 2 bases at J, with 9 bases between the two ends. The CDR3 DNA is TGTGCCAGCAGCTTGGACAATGCCCCCTACGAGCAGTACTTC. It translates to CASSLDNAPYEQYF.

CDR3 sequence (DNA): TGCGCCAGCAGCTTGGAAACAGGGAACTATGGCTACACCTTC. Amino acids: CASSLETGNYGYTF. This chain joins TRBV5-1 and TRBJ1-2; a possible D gene is TRBD1 (6 bases). The V end lost 0 bases, the J end lost 2 bases, and 8 bases lay between the germline ends. The CDR3 has 14 residues. Germline lookup yields CDR1 SGHRS and CDR2 YFSETQ.

This chain uses TRBV15 with TRBJ2-7; D may be TRBD2 (5 bases). The CDR3 runs to 15 residues. V was trimmed by 0 bases and J by 2 bases, leaving 11 bases between them. Germline-derived CDR1 and CDR2 are LNHNV and YYDKDF (reference sequence). CDR3 region: CATSRDWGAAYEQYF. CDR3 DNA: TGTGCCACCAGCAGAGATTGGGGAGCAGCCTACGAGCAGTACTTC.

This clone was found once. The chain has TRBV9 and TRBJ2-3; 9 bases map to TRBD2. CDR1 is SGDLS, CDR2 YYNGEE, per germline. The CDR3 sequence is 17 residues long. Trimming cost V 3 bases and J 3 bases; bases outside gene matches: 11. Here the CDR3 reads CASSAGIAGVGTDTQYF. The CDR3 nucleotides read TGTGCCAGCAGCGCCGGAATAGCGGGAGTTGGTACAGATACGCAGTATTTT.

The chain combines TRBV7-2 with TRBJ2-5; D gene uncertain. The CDR3 runs to 11 residues. Germline assignment: CDR1 SGHTA and CDR2 FQGNSA. V gave up 6 bases and J gave up 3 bases, with 5 bases separating them. The CDR3 region has the DNA TGTGCCAGCAGATTCGAAGAGACCCAGTACTTC. Protein: CASRFEETQYF. Full variable domain (rest looked up from reference TRBV7-2 and TRBJ2-5): GAGVSQSPSNKVTEKGKDVELRCDPISGHTALYWYRQSLGQGLEFLIYFQGNSAPDKSGLPSDRFSAERTGGSVSTLTIQRTQQEDSAVYLCASRFEETQYFGPGTRLLVL.

This clone was seen just once. The V call is TRBV11-2, the J call TRBJ2-1; TRBD1 matches 7 bases. Germline assignment: CDR1 SGHAT and CDR2 FQNNGV. The CDR3 totals 14 residues. V was clipped by 5 bases and J by 3 bases; unmatched bases: 4. The CDR3 DNA follows: TGTGCCAGCAGCGAGGACAGGTACTACAATGAGCAGTTCTTC. It encodes CASSEDRYYNEQFF.

This clone was picked up a small number of times. This sample includes further DNA sequences coding for the same CDR3. The chain carries TRBV7-2 and TRBJ2-7, with no clear D. This CDR3 is built from 11 residues. V was cut by 5 bases and J by 0 bases, with 2 bases left in between. Germline-derived CDR1 and CDR2 are SGHTA and FQGNSA. CDR3 nucleotides: TGTGCCAGCAGCCTCTCCTACGAGCAGTACTTC. As protein: CASSLSYEQYF.

The rearrangement joins TRBV28 to TRBJ2-2; weak D call: TRBD1 (6 bases). Trimming removed 3 bases from V and 6 bases from J, with 20 bases in between. This CDR3 spans 17 amino acids. Germline V CDR1 and CDR2: MDHEN, SYDVKM. The CDR3 reads CASSLLNTGFRPGELFF. The CDR3 DNA reads TGTGCCAGCAGTTTGCTGAACACAGGGTTCCGGCCCGGGGAGCTGTTTTTT.

J is TRBJ1-1 and V is TRBV7-9, with D maybe TRBD1 (6 bases). The CDR3 runs 17 residues. CDR1 SEHNR and CDR2 FQNEAQ come from the germline V gene (reference sequence). V was trimmed by 5 bases and J by 4 bases, leaving 23 bases between them. CDR3 in DNA: TGTGCCAGCAGCCCTCGAGCCAGTCGGGGGGCGGCCACTGAAGCTTTCTTT. As protein: CASSPRASRGAATEAFF.

The J gene is TRBJ1-2, the V gene TRBV9, with 9 positions matching TRBD1. This CDR3 has 16 amino acids. V was pared by 3 bases and J by 3 bases, with 9 bases of the junction left unmatched. Per germline, CDR1 SGDLS and CDR2 YYNGEE. The CDR3 DNA follows: TGTGCCAGCAGCGCTAACTTCCGGACAGGGGACTATGGCTACACCTTC. The encoded protein is CASSANFRTGDYGYTF.

This clone has a single count. The chain links TRBV5-3 to TRBJ2-1; TRBD2 matches at 12 bases. TRBV5-3 is an ORF for which the function is uncertain. The CDR3 contains 17 residues. Trimming at V came to 4 bases and at J to 4 bases, leaving 9 bases not matched to a gene. As DNA, the CDR3 is TGTGCCAGAAGCGTAACGACTAGCGGGAGTTGTTACAATGAGCAGTTCTTC. It translates to CARSVTTSGSCYNEQFF.

V gene TRBV27 combines with J gene TRBJ1-2, with D possibly TRBD1 on 5 matching bases. V was pared by 3 bases and J by 4 bases, with 12 bases between. The germline V gene has CDR1 MNHEY and CDR2 SMNVEV (reference sequence). The CDR3 has 14 amino acids. The CDR3 DNA reads as TGTGCCAGCAGTTTCCGGGGCAGAACCTATGGCTACACCTTC. It encodes CASSFRGRTYGYTF.

V gene TRBV9 combines with J gene TRBJ2-3; 9 bases line up with TRBD2. This CDR3 has 15 amino acids. CDR1 and CDR2 (germline): SGDLS, YYNGEE. The J segment lost 3 bases and the V segment lost 3 bases, leaving 5 bases of the junction unmatched. The CDR3 bases are TGTGCCAGCAGCGATAGCGGGAGTGGTACAGATACGCAGTATTTT. Translation gives CASSDSGSGTDTQYF.

V and J are TRBV6-6 and TRBJ2-2; maybe TRBD1 (5 bases). CDR1 is MNHNY, CDR2 SVGAGI, per germline (reference sequence). Trimming took 7 bases from V and 0 from J, leaving 15 bases between them. The CDR3 is 16 residues long. CDR3 sequence (DNA): TGTGCCAGCACTTGGACACGAAATTCGAACACCGGGGAGCTGTTTTTT. It yields the protein CASTWTRNSNTGELFF.

The V and J genes are TRBV18 and TRBJ2-1, with D unresolved. The CDR3 runs 13 residues. V was clipped by 3 bases and J by 3 bases, with 6 bases between them. Germline V gene lookup returns CDR1 KGHSH and CDR2 LQKENI. The CDR3 bases are TGTGCCAGCTCACCCAAACACTACAATGAGCAGTTCTTC. Its protein product is CASSPKHYNEQFF.

The chain employs TRBV27 and TRBJ2-5; 10 bases align to TRBD1. V was clipped by 4 bases and J by 5 bases; unmatched bases: 10. The germline CDR1 and CDR2 sequences are MNHEY and SMNVEV (reference sequence). CDR3 size: 16 residues. The DNA for the CDR3 is TGTGCCAGCAGTTCTTATACGACAGGGGGCTGGGAGACCCAGTACTTC. It encodes CASSSYTTGGWETQYF.

The CDR3 reads CASRPPNQETQYF. The CDR3 DNA reads as TGTGCCAGCAGACCTCCAAACCAAGAGACCCAGTACTTC. The chain combines TRBV2 with TRBJ2-5; no clear D. V lost 6 bases and J 0 bases, leaving 8 bases between the germline ends. The V gene's germline CDR1 is SNHLY and CDR2 FYNNEI. This CDR3 region has 13 residues.

The chain uses TRBV5-1 and TRBJ2-7; TRBD2 agrees at 12 bases. This CDR3 has 14 amino acids. The junction had 1 base not matched to a gene; V was cut back by 3 bases and J by 3 bases. Germline lookup yields CDR1 SGHRS and CDR2 YFSETQ. CDR3 nucleotides: TGCGCCAGCAGCTCGGGACTAGCGGGCTACGAGCAGTACTTC. This encodes CASSSGLAGYEQYF.

This chain connects TRBV7-6 to TRBJ2-7; 9 bases map to TRBD2. Per germline, CDR1 SGHVS and CDR2 FNYEAQ. The CDR3 sequence is 14 residues long. Losses at the gene ends were 5 bases for V and 4 bases for J; bases not matched to a gene: 6. CDR3 DNA: TGTGCCAGCAGCCCTGGGACTAGCATTTACGAGCAGTACTTC. It yields the protein CASSPGTSIYEQYF.

The gene calls are TRBV27 and TRBJ2-7, with D perhaps given as TRBD1 or TRBD2 (5 bases each). The CDR3 spans 14 residues. The germline V gene encodes CDR1 MNHEY and CDR2 SMNVEV (reference sequence). Trimming pared 4 bases from V and 3 bases from J, leaving 13 bases between. As DNA, the CDR3 is TGTGCCAGCAGTTACCGGGGCCCCCACTACGAGCAGTACTTC. Translation: CASSYRGPHYEQYF.

V and J are TRBV11-2 and TRBJ1-4, with a possible D match to TRBD1 (6 bases). Germline assignment: CDR1 SGHAT and CDR2 FQNNGV. CDR3 length: 12 residues. Trimming took off 7 bases at V and 8 bases at J, with 11 bases between the two ends. The CDR3 sequence: CASTGAGEKLFF. Written as DNA, the CDR3 is TGTGCCAGCACGGGGGCAGGAGAAAAACTGTTTTTT.

Comment on this clone: At the DNA level, this CDR3 is encoded by other sequences in the same sample as well. The V and J genes are TRBV29-1 and TRBJ1-2; D gene ambiguous. The CDR3 has 12 amino acids. Per the germline V gene, CDR1 is SQVTM and CDR2 is ANQGSEA. Between the trimmed V and J ends, which lost 0 bases and 3 bases, there was a span of 5 bases. DNA of the CDR3: TGCAGCGTTGAAGACCGGGACTATGGCTACACCTTC. Protein product: CSVEDRDYGYTF.